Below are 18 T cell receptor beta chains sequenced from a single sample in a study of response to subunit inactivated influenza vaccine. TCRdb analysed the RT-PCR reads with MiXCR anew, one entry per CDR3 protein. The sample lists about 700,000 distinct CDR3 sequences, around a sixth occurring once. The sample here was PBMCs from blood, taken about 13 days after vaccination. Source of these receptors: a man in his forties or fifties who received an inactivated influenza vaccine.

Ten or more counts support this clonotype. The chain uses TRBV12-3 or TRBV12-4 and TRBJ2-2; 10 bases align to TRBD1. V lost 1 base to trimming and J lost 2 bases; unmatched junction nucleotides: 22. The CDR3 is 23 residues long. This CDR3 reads CASSLETVWDRGPGKLNTGELFF. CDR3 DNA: TGTGCCAGCAGTTTAGAGACCGTTTGGGACAGGGGACCCGGTAAACTTAACACCGGGGAGCTGTTTTTT.

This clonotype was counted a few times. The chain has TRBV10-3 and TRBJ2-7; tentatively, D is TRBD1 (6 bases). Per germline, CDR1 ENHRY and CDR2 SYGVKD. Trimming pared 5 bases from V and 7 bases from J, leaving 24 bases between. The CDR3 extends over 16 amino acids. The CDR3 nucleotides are TGTGCCATCAGTTCTCCCTATTTGGGGGCACGTGGGGAGCAGTACTTC. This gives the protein CAISSPYLGARGEQYF.

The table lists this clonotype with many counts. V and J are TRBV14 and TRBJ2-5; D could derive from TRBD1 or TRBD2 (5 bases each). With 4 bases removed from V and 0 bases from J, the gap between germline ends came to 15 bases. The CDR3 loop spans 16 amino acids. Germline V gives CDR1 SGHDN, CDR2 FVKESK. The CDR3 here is CASSPVRGRYQETQYF. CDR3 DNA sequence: TGTGCCAGCAGCCCTGTGAGGGGCCGATACCAAGAGACCCAGTACTTC.

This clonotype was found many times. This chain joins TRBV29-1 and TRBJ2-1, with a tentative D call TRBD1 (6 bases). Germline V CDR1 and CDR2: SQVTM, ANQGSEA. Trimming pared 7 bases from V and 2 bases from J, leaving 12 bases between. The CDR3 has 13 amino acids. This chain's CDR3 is CSARRDTYNEQFF. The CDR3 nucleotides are TGCAGCGCCCGAAGGGACACCTACAATGAGCAGTTCTTC.

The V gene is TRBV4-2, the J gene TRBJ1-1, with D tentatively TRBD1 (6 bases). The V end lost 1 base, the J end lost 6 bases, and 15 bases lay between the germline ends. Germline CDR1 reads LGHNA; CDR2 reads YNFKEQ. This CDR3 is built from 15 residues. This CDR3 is CASSQVGGATAEAFF. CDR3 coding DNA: TGTGCCAGCAGCCAAGTGGGGGGGGCGACCGCTGAAGCTTTCTTT.

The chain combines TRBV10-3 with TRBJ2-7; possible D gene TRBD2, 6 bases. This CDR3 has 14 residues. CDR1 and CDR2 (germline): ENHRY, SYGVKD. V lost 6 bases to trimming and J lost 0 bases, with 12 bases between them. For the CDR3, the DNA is TGTGCCATCAGCCGCGGGATTCCCTCCTACGAGCAGTACTTC. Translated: CAISRGIPSYEQYF.

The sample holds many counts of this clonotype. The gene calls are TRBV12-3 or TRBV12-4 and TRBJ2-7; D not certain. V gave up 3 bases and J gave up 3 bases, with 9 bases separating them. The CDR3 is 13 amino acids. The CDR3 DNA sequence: TGTGCCAGCAGTTTTAAGGCCAGCTACGAGCAGTACTTC. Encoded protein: CASSFKASYEQYF.

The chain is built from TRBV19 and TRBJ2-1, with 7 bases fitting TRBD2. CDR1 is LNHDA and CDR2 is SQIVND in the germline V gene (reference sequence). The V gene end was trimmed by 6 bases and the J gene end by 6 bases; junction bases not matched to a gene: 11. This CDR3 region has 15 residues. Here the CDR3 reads CASSPQAGVRNEQFF. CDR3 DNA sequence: TGTGCCAGTAGCCCTCAGGCGGGGGTTCGCAATGAGCAGTTCTTC.

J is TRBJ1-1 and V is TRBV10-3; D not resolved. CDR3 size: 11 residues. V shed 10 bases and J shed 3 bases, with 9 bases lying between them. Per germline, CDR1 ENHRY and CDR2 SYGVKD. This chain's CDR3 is CATRKDTEAFF. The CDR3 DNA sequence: TGTGCCACCCGGAAGGACACTGAAGCTTTCTTT.

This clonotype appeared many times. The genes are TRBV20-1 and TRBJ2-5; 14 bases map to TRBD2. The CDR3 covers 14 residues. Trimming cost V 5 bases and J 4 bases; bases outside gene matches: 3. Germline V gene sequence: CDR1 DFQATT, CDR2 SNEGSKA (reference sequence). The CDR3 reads CSAGTSGSRETQYF. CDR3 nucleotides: TGCAGTGCTGGGACTAGCGGGAGTCGAGAGACCCAGTACTTC.

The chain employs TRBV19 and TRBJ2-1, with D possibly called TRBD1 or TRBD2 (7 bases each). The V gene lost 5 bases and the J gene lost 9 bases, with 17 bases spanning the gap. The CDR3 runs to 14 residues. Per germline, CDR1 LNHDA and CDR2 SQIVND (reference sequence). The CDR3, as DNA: TGTGCCAGTAGTCAGGGGGAGGGGTTTGGTGAGCAGTTCTTC. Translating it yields CASSQGEGFGEQFF.

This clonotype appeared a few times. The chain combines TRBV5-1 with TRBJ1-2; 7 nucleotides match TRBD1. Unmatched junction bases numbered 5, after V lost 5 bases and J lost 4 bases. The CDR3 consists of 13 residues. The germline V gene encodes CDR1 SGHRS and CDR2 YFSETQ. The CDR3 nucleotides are TGCGCCAGCAGACAGGGGTCCGGCTATGGCTACACCTTC. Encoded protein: CASRQGSGYGYTF.

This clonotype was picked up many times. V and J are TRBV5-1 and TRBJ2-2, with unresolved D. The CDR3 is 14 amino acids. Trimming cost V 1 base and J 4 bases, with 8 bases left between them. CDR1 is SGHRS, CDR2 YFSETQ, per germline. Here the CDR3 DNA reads TGCGCCAGCAGCTTGCAATGGGGCACCGGGGAGCTGTTTTTT. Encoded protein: CASSLQWGTGELFF. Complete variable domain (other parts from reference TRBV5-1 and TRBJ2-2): KAGVTQTPRYLIKTRGQQVTLSCSPISGHRSVSWYQQTPGQGLQFLFEYFSETQRNKGNFPGRFSGRQFSNSRSEMNVSTLELGDSALYLCASSLQWGTGELFFGEGSRLTVL.

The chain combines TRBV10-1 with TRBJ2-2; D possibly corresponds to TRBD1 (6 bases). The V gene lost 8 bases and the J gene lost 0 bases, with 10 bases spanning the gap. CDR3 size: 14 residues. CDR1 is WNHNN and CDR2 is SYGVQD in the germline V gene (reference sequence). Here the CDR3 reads CASARTANTGELFF. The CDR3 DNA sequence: TGCGCCAGCGCCCGGACAGCGAACACCGGGGAGCTGTTTTTT.

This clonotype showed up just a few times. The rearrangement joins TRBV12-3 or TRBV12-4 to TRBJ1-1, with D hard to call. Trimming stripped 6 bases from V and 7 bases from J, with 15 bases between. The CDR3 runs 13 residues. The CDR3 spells CASSPVRDVEAFF. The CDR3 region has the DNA TGTGCCAGCAGCCCTGTTCGCGACGTTGAAGCTTTCTTT.

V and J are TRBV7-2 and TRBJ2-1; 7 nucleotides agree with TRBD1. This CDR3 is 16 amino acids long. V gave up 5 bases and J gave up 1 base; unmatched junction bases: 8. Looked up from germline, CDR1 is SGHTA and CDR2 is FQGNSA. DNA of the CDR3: TGTGCCAGCAGCCCTCTCGGGACAGCATCCTACAATGAGCAGTTCTTC. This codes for CASSPLGTASYNEQFF.

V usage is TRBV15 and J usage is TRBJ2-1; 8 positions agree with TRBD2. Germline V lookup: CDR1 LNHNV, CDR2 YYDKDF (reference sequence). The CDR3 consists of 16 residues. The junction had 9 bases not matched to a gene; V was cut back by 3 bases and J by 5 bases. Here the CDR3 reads CATSRGPAGGNNEQFF. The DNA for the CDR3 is TGTGCCACCAGCAGGGGACCGGCGGGAGGTAACAATGAGCAGTTCTTC.

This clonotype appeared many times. The CDR3: CASSQDSELAQYF. CDR3 coding DNA: TGCGCCAGCAGCCAAGATTCCGAGTTAGCTCAGTACTTC. The rearrangement uses TRBV4-3 and TRBJ2-4; D remains unclear. The CDR3 sequence is 13 residues long. Trimming took 0 bases from V and 12 from J, leaving 12 bases between them. CDR1 and CDR2 from the germline V gene are LGHNA and YSLEER.